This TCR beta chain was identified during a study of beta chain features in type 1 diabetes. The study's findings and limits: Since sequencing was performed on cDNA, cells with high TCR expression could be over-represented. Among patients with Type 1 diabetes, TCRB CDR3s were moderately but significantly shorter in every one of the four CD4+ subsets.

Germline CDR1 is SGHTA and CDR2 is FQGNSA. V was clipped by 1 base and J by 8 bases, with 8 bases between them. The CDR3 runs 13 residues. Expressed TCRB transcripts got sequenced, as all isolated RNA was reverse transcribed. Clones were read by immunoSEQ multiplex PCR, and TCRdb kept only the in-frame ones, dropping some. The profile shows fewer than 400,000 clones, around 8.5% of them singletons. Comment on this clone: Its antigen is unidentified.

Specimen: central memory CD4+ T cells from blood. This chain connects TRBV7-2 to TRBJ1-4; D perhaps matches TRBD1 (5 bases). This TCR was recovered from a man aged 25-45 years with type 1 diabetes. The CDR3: CASSLGWGEKLFF. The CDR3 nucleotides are TGTGCCAGCAGCTTAGGCTGGGGCGAAAAACTGTTTTTT.